These T cell receptor beta chains were read from a single sample in a study of OX40 agonist ivuxolimab in advanced cancers. Some clones are missing from TCRdb's copy, which holds only in-frame ones; the method was immunoSEQ multiplex PCR. This table has 65,000 to 95,000 clones, about four fifths appearing once. This material consisted of CD4+ or CD8+ T cells sorted from blood, taken in a trial of the OX40 agonist ivuxolimab. The source of these receptors is an adult with an advanced solid tumor such as melanoma, head and neck, liver or kidney cancer. Each CDR3 is given without its conserved first and last residue.

CDR3 protein: ASRPDLNTIY; V gene: TRBV2; J gene: TRBJ1-3
CDR3 protein: ASSQEADSNTGELF; V gene: TRBV4-2; J gene: TRBJ2-2
CDR3 protein: ASSYLPNSGTEAF; V gene: TRBV6-5; J gene: TRBJ1-1
CDR3 protein: ASSLKREGWYIQY; V gene: TRBV5-6; J gene: TRBJ2-4
CDR3 protein: ASSPGSTDTQY; V gene: TRBV18; J gene: TRBJ2-3
CDR3 protein: ASSGPGTDTQY; V gene: TRBV19; J gene: TRBJ2-3
CDR3 protein: ASSPELTTGELF; V gene: TRBV18; J gene: TRBJ2-2
CDR3 protein: ASSLLPGQGKEKLF; V gene: TRBV28; J gene: TRBJ1-4
CDR3 protein: ASSTGDSSFSYEQY; V gene: TRBV11-2; J gene: TRBJ2-7
CDR3 protein: ASSIGGSRDYGYT; V gene: TRBV19; J gene: TRBJ1-2
CDR3 protein: ASSLSGQRLFGYT; V gene: TRBV27; J gene: TRBJ1-2
CDR3 protein: ASSQANMGFTSEQY; V gene: TRBV4-1; J gene: TRBJ2-7
CDR3 protein: ASSGQEGTGELF; V gene: TRBV5-1; J gene: TRBJ2-2
CDR3 protein: ATSRDIRGLGDTQY; V gene: TRBV15; J gene: TRBJ2-3
CDR3 protein: ASSRSGTGNTIY; V gene: TRBV14; J gene: TRBJ1-3
CDR3 protein: ASSYRPGGPAYEQY; V gene: TRBV6-5; J gene: TRBJ2-7
CDR3 protein: ASSIGPGQGYEIAKNIQY; V gene: TRBV19; J gene: TRBJ2-4
CDR3 protein: ASSQGDHRSYEQY; V gene: TRBV5-1; J gene: TRBJ2-7
CDR3 protein: ASSPNRADTEAF; V gene: TRBV18; J gene: TRBJ1-1
CDR3 protein: AWSVPGWENTEAF; V gene: TRBV30; J gene: TRBJ1-1
CDR3 protein: ASGSGAGGKNTIY; V gene: TRBV28; J gene: TRBJ1-3
CDR3 protein: ASSPRATGIGTNEKLF; V gene: TRBV18; J gene: TRBJ1-4
CDR3 protein: ASRDGAGAYGYT; V gene: TRBV5-1; J gene: TRBJ1-2
CDR3 protein: ASSLVEGYYNSPLH; V gene: TRBV5-6; J gene: TRBJ1-6